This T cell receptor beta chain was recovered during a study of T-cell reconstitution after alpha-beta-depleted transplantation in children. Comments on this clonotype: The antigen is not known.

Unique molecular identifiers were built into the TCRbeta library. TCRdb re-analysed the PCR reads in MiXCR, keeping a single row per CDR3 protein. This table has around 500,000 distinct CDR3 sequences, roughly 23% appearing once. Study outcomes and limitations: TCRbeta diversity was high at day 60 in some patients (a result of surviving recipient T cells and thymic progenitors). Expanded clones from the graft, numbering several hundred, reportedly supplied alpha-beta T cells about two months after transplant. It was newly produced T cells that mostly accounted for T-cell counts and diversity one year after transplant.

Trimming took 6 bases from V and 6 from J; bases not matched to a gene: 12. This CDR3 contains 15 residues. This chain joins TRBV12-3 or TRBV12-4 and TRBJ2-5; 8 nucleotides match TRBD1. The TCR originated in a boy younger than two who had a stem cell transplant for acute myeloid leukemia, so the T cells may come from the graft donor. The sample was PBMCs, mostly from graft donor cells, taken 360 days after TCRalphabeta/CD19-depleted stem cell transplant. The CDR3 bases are TGTGCCAGCAGGGGACAGGAAGGCCTTCAACAGACCCAGTACTTC. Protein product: CASRGQEGLQQTQYF.